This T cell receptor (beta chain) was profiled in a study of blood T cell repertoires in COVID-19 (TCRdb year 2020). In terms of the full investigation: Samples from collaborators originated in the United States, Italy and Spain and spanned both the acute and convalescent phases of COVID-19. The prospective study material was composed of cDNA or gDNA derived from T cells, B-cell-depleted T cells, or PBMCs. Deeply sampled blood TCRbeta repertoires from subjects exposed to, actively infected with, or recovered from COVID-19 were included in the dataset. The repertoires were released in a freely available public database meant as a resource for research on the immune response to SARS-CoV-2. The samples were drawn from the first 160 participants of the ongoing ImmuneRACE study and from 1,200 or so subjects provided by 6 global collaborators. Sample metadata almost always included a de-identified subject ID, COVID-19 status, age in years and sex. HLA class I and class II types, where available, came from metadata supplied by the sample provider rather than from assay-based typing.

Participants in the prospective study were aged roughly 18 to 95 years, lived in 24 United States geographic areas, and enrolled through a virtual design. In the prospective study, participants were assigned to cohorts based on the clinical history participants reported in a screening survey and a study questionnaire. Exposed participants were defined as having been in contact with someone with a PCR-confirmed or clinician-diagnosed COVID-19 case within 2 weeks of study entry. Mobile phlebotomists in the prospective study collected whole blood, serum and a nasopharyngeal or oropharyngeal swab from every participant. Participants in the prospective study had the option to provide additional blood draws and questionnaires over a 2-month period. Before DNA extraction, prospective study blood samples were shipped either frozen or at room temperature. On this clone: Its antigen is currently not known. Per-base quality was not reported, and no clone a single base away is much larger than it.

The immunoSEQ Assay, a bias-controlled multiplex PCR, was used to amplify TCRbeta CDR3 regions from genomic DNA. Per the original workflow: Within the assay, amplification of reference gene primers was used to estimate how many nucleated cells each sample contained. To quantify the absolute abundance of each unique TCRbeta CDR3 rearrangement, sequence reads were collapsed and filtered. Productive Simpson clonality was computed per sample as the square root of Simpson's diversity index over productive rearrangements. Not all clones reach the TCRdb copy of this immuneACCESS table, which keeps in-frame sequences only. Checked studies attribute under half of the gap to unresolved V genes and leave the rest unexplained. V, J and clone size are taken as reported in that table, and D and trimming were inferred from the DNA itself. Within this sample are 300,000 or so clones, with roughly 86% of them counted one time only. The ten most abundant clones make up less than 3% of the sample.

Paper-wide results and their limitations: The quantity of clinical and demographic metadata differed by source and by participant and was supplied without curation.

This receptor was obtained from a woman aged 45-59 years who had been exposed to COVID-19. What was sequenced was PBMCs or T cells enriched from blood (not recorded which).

The bases read TGTGCCAGCAGCTTACAGGGAAGGACTAATGAAAAACTGTTTTTT. Its amino acids are CASSLQGRTNEKLFF. Recombination connected TRBV5-4 to TRBJ1-4; the D segment could be TRBD1, given 6 matching bases. The junction shows trimming of 2 bases on V and 2 bases on J, plus 10 bases between the germline ends. CDR1 SGHNT and CDR2 YYREEE were looked up in the germline V gene (reference sequence). CDR3 length: 15 amino acids, cysteine to phenylalanine. The DNA shown is the 45-base CDR3, in frame from base 1.